This entry is about one T cell receptor beta chain. Its target antigen remains unknown. One base away there is no much larger clone; base qualities are not given. TCRbeta CDR3 regions were amplified from genomic DNA using the immunoSEQ Assay, a bias-controlled multiplex PCR. Concerning the study's data processing: Nucleated cell counts per sample were estimated from amplification of reference gene primers within the assay. To quantify the absolute abundance of each unique TCRbeta CDR3 rearrangement, sequence reads were collapsed and filtered. For each sample, productive Simpson clonality was calculated as the square root of Simpson's diversity index over productive rearrangements. The immuneACCESS repertoire file appears here via TCRdb, limited to in-frame rearrangements. These files lack a portion of the clones; in checked studies, under half of the deficit traces to unresolved V genes, and the cause of the others is not known. That table gives V, J and clone size, and the DNA gave D and trimming. This sample has some 290,000 clones in its table, and about nine tenths of those were observed once. Jointly, the top ten make up around 10% of the sample.

CDR1 MNHEY and CDR2 SMNVEV were looked up in the germline V gene (reference sequence). The CDR3 sequence holds 14 residues, the cysteine and phenylalanine included. Just CDR3 DNA is preserved here, 42 bases in frame from base 1. The trim is 5 bases for V and 3 bases for J, with a gap of 14 bases between the germline ends. This entry is derived from a study of blood T cell repertoires in COVID-19 (dated by TCRdb to 2018 to 2021). The study in broad terms: The collaborator samples originated in the United States, Italy and Spain and spanned the acute and convalescent phases of COVID-19. The prospective study material was composed of cDNA or gDNA derived from T cells, B-cell-depleted T cells, or PBMCs. The dataset comprised deeply sampled blood TCRbeta repertoires from subjects exposed to, actively infected with, or recovered from COVID-19. The repertoires were released in a freely available public database intended as a resource for research on the immune response to SARS-CoV-2. Samples were obtained from the ongoing ImmuneRACE study (first 160 participants) and from some 1,300 subjects provided by 6 global collaborators. A de-identified subject ID, COVID-19 status, age in years and sex were almost always included in the sample metadata. HLA class I and class II types, where available, came from metadata supplied by the sample provider rather than from assay-based typing. General findings and caveats noted by the study authors: How much clinical and demographic metadata was included differed by source and by participant, and the metadata was provided uncurated.

One collaborating source in Seattle enrolled patients while the patients were actively infected and followed the patients over time throughout the course of disease. Each collaborating institution followed its own protocols to collect whole blood in K2EDTA tubes. Collaborator samples were shipped for TCRbeta analysis as frozen whole blood, isolated PBMCs, or DNA extracted from either sample type. Sequencing used peripheral blood. The chain links TRBV27 with TRBJ2-7, with no D gene named confidently. This TCR came from a woman aged 25-40 years with COVID-19, enrolled during active disease. The nucleotides read TGTGCCAGCAGTCCGATAGATTCAGGCTACGAGCAGTACTTC. It codes for CASSPIDSGYEQYF.